This TCR beta chain stems from a study of regulatory T cells in long-lasting Graves disease. Looking at the study overall: Graves' disease counted as persistent after over 5 years of antithyroid drugs with positive TSH receptor antibodies. Study-wide findings and caveats: Persistent cases favored TRBV28, TRBJ1-2 and TRBJ2-5. Those with persistent disease had in common more public clonotypes (fewer than 3,000) than new patients (about 900).

As regards this clonotype: Antigen unknown.

V was shortened by 10 bases and J by 7 bases, with 10 bases between the two germline ends. CDR3 size: 11 residues. Arm-PCR of CDR3 regions with iRepertoire HTBI primers generated TCR beta libraries. Per the authors' pipeline: Identification across samples found 50 to 80 TRBV and over 12 TRBJ segments. TCRdb re-called the multiplex PCR reads with MiXCR, one entry per CDR3 protein. TCRdb's processing, not the authors' own work, is the source of the V and J calls. This table has around 460,000 distinct CDR3 sequences, roughly 23% appearing once. Time point: persistent/refractory GD, antithyroid drugs over 5 years with positive TRAb. RNA extracted from PBMCs served as the sequencing template.

This chain uses TRBV12-3 or TRBV12-4 with TRBJ2-2; unclear D gene. This receptor was taken from a female donor with Graves disease. This material consisted of peripheral blood mononuclear cells (PBMCs), taken when the disease was refractory, from a patient treated with antithyroid drugs. CDR3 sequence: CATTVSGELFF. The CDR3 DNA follows: TGTGCCACCACCGTAAGCGGGGAGCTGTTTTTT.